This TCR beta chain was sequenced in a study of blood T cell repertoires in COVID-19. Background on the study: Samples taken during acute and convalescent COVID-19 were collected in the United States, Italy and Spain. The analysed material was cDNA or gDNA that came from T cells, B-cell-depleted T cells, or PBMCs.

The protocol was immunoSEQ multiplex PCR, while the TCRdb copy is restricted to in-frame clones and leaves out a portion. This sample carries 190,000 or so clones, about 88% of them seen once, and the ten largest clones take about 4.5%. Ages ranged from about 18 to 89 years, with residence in approximately 23 US areas. It was within 2 weeks before study entry that exposed participants met a COVID-19 case. The TCR comes from a woman in her 30s who had been exposed to COVID-19. The sequenced material came from PBMCs or T cells enriched from blood (not recorded which).

CDR3 in DNA: TGTGCCAGCAGCTTATTCGGGACAGGGAATTCACCCCTCCACTTT. It specifies CASSLFGTGNSPLHF. The V call is TRBV7-3, the J call TRBJ1-6, with TRBD1 matching 9 bases. The CDR3 consists of 15 residues. V lost 2 bases, J lost 7 bases, and 3 bases stayed unmatched. From germline, CDR1 is SGHTA and CDR2 FQGTGA.